This TCR beta chain is from a study of prognosis after radiotherapy for stage I lung cancer. General study results and limits: Between patients with and without metastases, TRBV and TRBJ gene usage reportedly differed.

Multiplex PCR in two rounds served to amplify TCR beta CDR3 from genomic DNA. Primers specific to each TRBV and TRBJ gene drove first-round PCR. TCRdb recomputed calls from the multiplex PCR reads with MiXCR, one row per CDR3 protein. The sample includes fewer than 65,000 distinct CDR3 sequences, approximately 30% of them seen just once. Researchers took around 6 milliliters of peripheral blood at each of two time points. As regards this clonotype: No antigen is known for it. This may arise from a read error, as a much more abundant clone is one base away.

Germline lookup yields CDR1 DFQATT and CDR2 SNEGSKA (reference sequence). Trimming left V 3 bases short and J 2 bases short, with 16 bases between. CDR3 length: 15 amino acids. The clonotype comes from a donor over 45 with non-small cell lung cancer. The source material was PBMCs, sampled before or after stereotactic body radiation therapy (not recorded which). This chain links TRBV20-1 with TRBJ2-5; TRBD1 or TRBD2 may be the D gene (7 bases each). CDR3 region: CSASDQGGEQETQYF. In nucleotides, the CDR3 is TGCAGTGCTAGTGACCAGGGGGGGGAACAAGAGACCCAGTACTTC.